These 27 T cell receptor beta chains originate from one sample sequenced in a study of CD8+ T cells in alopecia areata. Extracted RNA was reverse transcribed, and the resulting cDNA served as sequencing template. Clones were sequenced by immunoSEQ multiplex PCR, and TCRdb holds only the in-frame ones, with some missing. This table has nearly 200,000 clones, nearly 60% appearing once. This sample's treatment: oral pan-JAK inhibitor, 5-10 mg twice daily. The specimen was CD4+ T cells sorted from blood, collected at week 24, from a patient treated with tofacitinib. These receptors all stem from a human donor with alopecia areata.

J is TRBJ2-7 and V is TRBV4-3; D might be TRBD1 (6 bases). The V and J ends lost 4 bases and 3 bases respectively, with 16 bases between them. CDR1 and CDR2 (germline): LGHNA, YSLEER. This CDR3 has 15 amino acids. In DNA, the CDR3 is TGCGCCAGCAGCCCAGCCGGGACAAACTTCTACGAGCAGTACTTC. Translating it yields CASSPAGTNFYEQYF.

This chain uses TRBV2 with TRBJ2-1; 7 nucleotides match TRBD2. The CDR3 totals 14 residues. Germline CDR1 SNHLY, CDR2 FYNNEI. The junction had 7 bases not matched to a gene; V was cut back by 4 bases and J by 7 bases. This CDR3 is CASSVGRGRNEQFF. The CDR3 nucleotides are TGTGCCAGCAGTGTTGGGAGGGGTCGAAATGAGCAGTTCTTC.

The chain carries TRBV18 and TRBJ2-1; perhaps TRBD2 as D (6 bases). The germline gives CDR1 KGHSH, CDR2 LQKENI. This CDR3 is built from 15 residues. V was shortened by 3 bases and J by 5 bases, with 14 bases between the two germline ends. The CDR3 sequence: CASSPSYGTDNEQFF. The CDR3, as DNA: TGTGCCAGCTCACCTTCTTACGGGACTGACAATGAGCAGTTCTTC.

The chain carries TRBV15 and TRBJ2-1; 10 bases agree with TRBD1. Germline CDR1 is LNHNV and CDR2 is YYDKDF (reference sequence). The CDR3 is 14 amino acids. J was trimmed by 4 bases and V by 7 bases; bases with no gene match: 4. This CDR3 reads CATTRTGGYNEQFF. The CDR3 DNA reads TGTGCCACCACAAGGACAGGGGGATACAATGAGCAGTTCTTC.

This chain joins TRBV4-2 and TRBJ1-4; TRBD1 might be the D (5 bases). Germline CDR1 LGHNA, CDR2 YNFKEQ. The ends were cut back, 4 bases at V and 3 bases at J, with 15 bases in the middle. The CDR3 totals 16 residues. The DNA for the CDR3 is TGTGCCAGCAGCCTAGAGAGGGGACCGCCTAATGAAAAACTGTTTTTT. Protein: CASSLERGPPNEKLFF.

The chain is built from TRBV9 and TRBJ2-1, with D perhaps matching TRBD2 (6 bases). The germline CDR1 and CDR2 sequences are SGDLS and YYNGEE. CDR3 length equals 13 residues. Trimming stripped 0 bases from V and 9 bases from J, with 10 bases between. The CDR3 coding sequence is TGTGCCAGCAGCGTAGACGGGCGGGGTGAGCAGTTCTTC. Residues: CASSVDGRGEQFF.

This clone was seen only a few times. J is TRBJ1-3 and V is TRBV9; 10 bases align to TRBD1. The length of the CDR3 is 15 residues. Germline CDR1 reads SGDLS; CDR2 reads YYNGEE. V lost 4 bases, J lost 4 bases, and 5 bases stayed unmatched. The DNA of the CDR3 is TGTGCCAGCAGCCGGGACAGGGGCAACGGAAACACCATATATTTT. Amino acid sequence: CASSRDRGNGNTIYF.

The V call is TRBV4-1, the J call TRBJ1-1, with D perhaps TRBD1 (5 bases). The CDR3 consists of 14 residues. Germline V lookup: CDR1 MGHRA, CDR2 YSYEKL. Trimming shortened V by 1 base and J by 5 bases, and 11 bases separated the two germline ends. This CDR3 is CASSQVTGGTEAFF. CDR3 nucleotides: TGCGCCAGCAGCCAAGTGACGGGGGGGACTGAAGCTTTCTTT.

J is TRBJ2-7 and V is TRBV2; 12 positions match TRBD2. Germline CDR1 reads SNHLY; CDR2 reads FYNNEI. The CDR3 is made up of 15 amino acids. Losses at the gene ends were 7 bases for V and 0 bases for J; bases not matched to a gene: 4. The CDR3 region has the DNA TGTGCCAGCACCGGACTAGCGGGACCCTCCTACGAGCAGTACTTC. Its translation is CASTGLAGPSYEQYF.

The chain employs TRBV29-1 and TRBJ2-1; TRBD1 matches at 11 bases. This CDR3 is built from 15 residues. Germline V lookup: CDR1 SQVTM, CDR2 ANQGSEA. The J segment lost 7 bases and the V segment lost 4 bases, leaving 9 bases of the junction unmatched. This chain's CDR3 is CSVGPGTGGGNEQFF. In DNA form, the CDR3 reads TGCAGCGTTGGACCCGGGACAGGGGGGGGAAATGAGCAGTTCTTC.

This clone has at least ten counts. The CDR3 DNA is TGTGCCACTTTAAAGGACGGAGGATATGGCTACACCTTC. Residues: CATLKDGGYGYTF. The V gene is TRBV10-3, the J gene TRBJ1-2, with no clear D. The CDR3 is 13 amino acids. Germline V gene data show CDR1 as ENHRY and CDR2 as SYGVKD. The germline V and J ends were trimmed by 10 bases and 5 bases, with 17 bases remaining between them.

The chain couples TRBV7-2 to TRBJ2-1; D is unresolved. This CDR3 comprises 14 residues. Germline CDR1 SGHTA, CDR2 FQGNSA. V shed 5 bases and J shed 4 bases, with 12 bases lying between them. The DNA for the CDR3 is TGTGCCAGCAGCACGAGAGAATCTTACAATGAGCAGTTCTTC. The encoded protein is CASSTRESYNEQFF. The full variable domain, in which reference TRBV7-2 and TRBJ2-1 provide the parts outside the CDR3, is GAGVSQSPSNKVTEKGKDVELRCDPISGHTALYWYRQSLGQGLEFLIYFQGNSAPDKSGLPSDRFSAERTGGSVSTLTIQRTQQEDSAVYLCASSTRESYNEQFFGPGTRLTVL.

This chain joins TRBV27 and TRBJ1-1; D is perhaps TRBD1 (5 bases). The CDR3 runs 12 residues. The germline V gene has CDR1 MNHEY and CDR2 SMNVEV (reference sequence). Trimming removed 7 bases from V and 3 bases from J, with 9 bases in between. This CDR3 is CASKVGDTEAFF. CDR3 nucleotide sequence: TGTGCCAGCAAGGTGGGGGACACTGAAGCTTTCTTT.

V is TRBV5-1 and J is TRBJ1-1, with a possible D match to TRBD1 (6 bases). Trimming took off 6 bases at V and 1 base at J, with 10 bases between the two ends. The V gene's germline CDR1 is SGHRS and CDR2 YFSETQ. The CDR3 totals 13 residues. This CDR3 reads CASTQGGNTEAFF. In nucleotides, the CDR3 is TGCGCCAGCACACAGGGAGGGAACACTGAAGCTTTCTTT.

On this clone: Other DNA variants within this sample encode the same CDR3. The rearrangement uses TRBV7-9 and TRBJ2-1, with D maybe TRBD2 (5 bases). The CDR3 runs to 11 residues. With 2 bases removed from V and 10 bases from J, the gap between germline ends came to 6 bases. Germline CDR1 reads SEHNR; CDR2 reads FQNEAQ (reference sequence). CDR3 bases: TGTGCCAGCAGCTTATCGGGGGAGCAGTTCTTC. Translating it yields CASSLSGEQFF.

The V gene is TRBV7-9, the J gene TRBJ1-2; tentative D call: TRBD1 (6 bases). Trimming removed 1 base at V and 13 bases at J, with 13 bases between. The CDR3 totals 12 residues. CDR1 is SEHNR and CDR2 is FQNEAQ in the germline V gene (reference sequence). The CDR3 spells CASSLGDTDLTF. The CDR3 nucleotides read TGTGCCAGCAGCTTAGGGGACACCGACCTCACCTTC.

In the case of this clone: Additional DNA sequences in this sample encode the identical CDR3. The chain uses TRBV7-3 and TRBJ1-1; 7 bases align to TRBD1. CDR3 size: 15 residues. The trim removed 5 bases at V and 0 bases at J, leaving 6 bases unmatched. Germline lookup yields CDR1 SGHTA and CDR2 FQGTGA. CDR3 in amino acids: CASSQRQGVNTEAFF. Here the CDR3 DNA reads TGTGCCAGCAGCCAACGTCAGGGGGTGAACACTGAAGCTTTCTTT.

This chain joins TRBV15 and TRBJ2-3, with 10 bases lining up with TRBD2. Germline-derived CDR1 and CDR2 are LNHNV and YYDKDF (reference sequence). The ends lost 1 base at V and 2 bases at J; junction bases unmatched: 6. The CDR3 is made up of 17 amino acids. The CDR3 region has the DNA TGTGCCACCAGCAGAGTGATAGCGGGGGGACCCACAGATACGCAGTATTTT. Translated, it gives CATSRVIAGGPTDTQYF.

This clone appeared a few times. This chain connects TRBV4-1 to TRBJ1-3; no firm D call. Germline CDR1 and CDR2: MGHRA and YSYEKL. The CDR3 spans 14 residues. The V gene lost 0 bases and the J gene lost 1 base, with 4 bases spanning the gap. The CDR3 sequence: CASSQEGSGNTIYF. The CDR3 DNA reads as TGCGCCAGCAGCCAAGAGGGTTCTGGAAACACCATATATTTT.

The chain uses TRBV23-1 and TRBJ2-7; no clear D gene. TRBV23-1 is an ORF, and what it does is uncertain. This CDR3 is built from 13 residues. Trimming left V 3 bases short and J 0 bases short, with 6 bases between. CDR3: CASSQPLSYEQYF. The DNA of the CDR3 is TGCGCCAGCAGTCAGCCTCTCTCCTACGAGCAGTACTTC.

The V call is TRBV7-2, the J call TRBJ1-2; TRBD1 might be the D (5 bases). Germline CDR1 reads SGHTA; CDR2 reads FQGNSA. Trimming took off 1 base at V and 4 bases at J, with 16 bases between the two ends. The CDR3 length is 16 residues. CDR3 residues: CASSLVGNRDGYGYTF. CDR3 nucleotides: TGTGCCAGCAGCTTAGTCGGGAATAGGGACGGCTATGGCTACACCTTC.

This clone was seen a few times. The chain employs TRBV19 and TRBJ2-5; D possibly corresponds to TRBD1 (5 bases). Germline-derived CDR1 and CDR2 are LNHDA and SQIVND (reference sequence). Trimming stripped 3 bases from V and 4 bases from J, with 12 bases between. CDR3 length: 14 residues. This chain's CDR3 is CASSMESGSETQYF. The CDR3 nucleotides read TGTGCCAGTAGTATGGAGTCAGGGTCAGAGACCCAGTACTTC.

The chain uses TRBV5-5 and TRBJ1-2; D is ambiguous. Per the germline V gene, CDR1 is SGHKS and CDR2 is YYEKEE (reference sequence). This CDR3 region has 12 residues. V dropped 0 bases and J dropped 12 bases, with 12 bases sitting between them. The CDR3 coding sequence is TGTGCCAGCAGCTTGGACAGTGCCAGAGACACCTTC. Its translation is CASSLDSARDTF.

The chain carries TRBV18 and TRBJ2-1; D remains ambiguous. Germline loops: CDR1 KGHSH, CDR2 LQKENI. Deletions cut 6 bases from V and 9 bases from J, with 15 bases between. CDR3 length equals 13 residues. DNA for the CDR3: TGTGCCAGCTCCCCCGGCGTGGAATCTGAGCAGTTCTTC. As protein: CASSPGVESEQFF.

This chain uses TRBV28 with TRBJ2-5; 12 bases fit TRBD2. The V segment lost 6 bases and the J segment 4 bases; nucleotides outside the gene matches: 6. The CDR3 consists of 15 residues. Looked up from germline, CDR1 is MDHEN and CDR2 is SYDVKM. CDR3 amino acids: CASSLRTSGVETQYF. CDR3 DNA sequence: TGTGCCAGCAGCCTTAGGACTAGCGGGGTAGAGACCCAGTACTTC.

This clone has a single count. The chain's CDR3 is CASSSYPGGTGELFF. In DNA form, the CDR3 reads TGTGCCAGCAGCTCCTACCCAGGGGGGACCGGGGAGCTGTTTTTT. The chain links TRBV11-3 to TRBJ2-2; D possibly corresponds to TRBD1 (7 bases). The CDR3 runs 15 residues. Germline-derived CDR1 and CDR2 are SGHNT and YENEEA. Trimming removed 4 bases at V and 5 bases at J, with 14 bases between.

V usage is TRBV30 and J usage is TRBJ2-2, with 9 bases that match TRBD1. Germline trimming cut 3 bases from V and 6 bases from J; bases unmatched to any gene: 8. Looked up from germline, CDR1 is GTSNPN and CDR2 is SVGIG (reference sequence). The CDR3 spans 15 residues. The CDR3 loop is CAWRFWTGASGELFF. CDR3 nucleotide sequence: TGTGCCTGGAGGTTTTGGACAGGGGCGTCCGGGGAGCTGTTTTTT.